This T cell receptor beta chain emerged from a study of shared T cell receptors in the human thymus. Losses at the gene ends were 4 bases for V and 0 bases for J; bases not matched to a gene: 5. CDR1 and CDR2 from the germline V gene are PRHDT and FYEKMQ (reference sequence). This CDR3 comprises 15 residues. Method: immunoSEQ multiplex PCR; TCRdb's copy keeps in-frame clones and lacks some. The data show hundreds of thousands of clones, more than 75% seen once. In addition, the sample was reused for a study of human thymus T cells.

This TCR was recovered from a boy younger than two with a congenital heart defect. The V and J genes are TRBV13 and TRBJ2-7, with 8 bases fitting TRBD2. The sample was thymocytes. This CDR3 reads CASSSSGSPSYEQYF. The CDR3 DNA sequence: TGTGCCAGCAGCTCTAGCGGGTCTCCCTCCTACGAGCAGTACTTC. Full variable domain (missing parts from reference TRBV13 and TRBJ2-7): AAGVIQSPRHLIKEKRETATLKCYPIPRHDTVYWYQQGPGQDPQFLISFYEKMQSDKGSIPDRFSAQQFSDYHSELNMSSLELGDSALYFCASSSSGSPSYEQYFGPGTRLTVT.